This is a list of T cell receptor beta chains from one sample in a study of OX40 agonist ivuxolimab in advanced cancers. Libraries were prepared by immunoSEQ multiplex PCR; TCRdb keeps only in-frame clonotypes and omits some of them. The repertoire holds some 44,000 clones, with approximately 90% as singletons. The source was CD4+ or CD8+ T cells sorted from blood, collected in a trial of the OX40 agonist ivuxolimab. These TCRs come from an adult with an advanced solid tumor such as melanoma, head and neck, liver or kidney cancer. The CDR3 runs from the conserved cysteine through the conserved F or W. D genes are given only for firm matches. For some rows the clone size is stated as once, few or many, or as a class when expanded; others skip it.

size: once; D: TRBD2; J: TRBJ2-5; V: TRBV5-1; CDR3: CASSLGTTQETQYF; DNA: TGCGCCAGCAGCCTGGGGACTACCCAAGAGACCCAGTACTTC
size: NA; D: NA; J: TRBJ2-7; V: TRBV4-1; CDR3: CASSQEEGMYEQYF; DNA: TGCGCCAGCAGCCAAGAAGAAGGGATGTACGAGCAGTACTTC
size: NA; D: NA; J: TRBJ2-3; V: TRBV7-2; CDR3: CASSLRGGGVNTQYF; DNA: TGTGCCAGCAGCTTACGTGGCGGAGGGGTGAATACGCAGTATTTT
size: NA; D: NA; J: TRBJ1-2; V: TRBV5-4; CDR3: CASSDQGIYGYTF; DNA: TGTGCCAGCAGCGACCAGGGCATCTATGGCTACACCTTC
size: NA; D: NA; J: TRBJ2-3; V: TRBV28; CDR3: CASSPRSNTQYF; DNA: TGTGCCAGCAGTCCCCGGTCTAATACGCAGTATTTT
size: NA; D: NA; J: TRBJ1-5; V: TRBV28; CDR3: CASRVGPGGNQPQHF; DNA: TGTGCCAGCAGGGTAGGGCCGGGGGGCAATCAGCCCCAGCATTTT
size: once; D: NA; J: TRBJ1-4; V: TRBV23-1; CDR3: CASPGEEKLFF; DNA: TGCGCCTCCCCGGGGGAGGAAAAACTGTTTTTT
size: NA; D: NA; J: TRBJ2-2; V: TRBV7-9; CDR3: CASIAMYESGELFF; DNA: TGTGCCAGCATCGCAATGTATGAATCCGGGGAGCTGTTTTTT
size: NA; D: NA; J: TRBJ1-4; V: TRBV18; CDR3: CATSQGDEKLFF; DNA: TGTGCCACCAGTCAAGGGGATGAAAAACTGTTTTTT
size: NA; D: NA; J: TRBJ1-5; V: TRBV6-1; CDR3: CASVRGLGQPQHF; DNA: TGTGCCAGCGTCAGAGGTTTGGGTCAGCCCCAGCATTTT
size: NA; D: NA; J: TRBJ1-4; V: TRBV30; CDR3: CAWGQAGNEKLFF; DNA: TGTGCCTGGGGCCAGGCCGGTAATGAAAAACTGTTTTTT
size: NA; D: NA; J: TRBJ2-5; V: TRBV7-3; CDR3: CASSRLREETQYF; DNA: TGTGCCAGCAGCCGTCTCAGGGAAGAGACCCAGTACTTC
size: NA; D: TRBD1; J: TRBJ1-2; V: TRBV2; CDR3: CASSEEGGADGYTF; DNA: TGTGCCAGCAGTGAGGAAGGGGGCGCTGATGGCTACACCTTC
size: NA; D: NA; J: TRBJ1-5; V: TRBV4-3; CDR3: CASSQGITSPGQPQHF; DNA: TGCGCCAGCAGCCAAGGAATCACCAGCCCGGGACAGCCCCAGCATTTT
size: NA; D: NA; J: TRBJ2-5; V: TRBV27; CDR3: CASPPAGQGETQYF; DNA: TGTGCCAGCCCCCCTGCGGGGCAGGGAGAGACCCAGTACTTC
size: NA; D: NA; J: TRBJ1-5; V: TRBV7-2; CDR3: CASSYRARGPQPQHF; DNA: TGTGCCAGCAGCTACAGGGCACGGGGGCCGCAGCCCCAGCATTTT
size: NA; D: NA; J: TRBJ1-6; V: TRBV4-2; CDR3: CASSRLSGMDNSPLHF; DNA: TGTGCCAGCAGCCGGTTGTCGGGGATGGATAATTCACCCCTCCACTTT
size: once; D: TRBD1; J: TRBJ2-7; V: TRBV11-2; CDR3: CASSSDRISYEQYF; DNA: TGTGCCAGCAGCTCGGACAGGATCTCCTACGAGCAGTACTTC
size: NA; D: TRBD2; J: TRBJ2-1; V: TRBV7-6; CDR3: CASSLSTSGNEQFF; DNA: TGTGCCAGCAGCTTGAGTACTAGCGGGAATGAGCAGTTCTTC
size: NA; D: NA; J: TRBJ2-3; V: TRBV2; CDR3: CASSEAEDGPDTQYF; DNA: TGTGCCAGCAGTGAAGCGGAGGATGGGCCAGATACGCAGTATTTT
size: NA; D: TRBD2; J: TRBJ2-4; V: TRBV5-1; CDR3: CASSLEGASGPGRNIQYF; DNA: TGCGCCAGCAGCTTGGAGGGCGCTAGCGGGCCCGGCAGGAACATTCAGTACTTC
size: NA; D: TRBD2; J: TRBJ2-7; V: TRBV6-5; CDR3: CASSTVAGEGEQYF; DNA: TGTGCCAGCAGTACGGTGGCGGGAGAGGGCGAGCAGTACTTC
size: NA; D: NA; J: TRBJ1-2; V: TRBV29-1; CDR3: CSVGGAEGYTF; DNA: TGCAGCGTTGGGGGGGCTGAGGGCTACACCTTC
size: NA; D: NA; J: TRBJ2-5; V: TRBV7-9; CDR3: CASSQTVEETQYF; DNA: TGTGCCAGCAGTCAGACCGTGGAAGAGACCCAGTACTTC
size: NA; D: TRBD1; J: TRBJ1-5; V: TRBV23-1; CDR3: CASSQTEAGGNNQPQHF; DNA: TGCGCCAGCAGTCAAACCGAGGCAGGGGGTAACAATCAGCCCCAGCATTTT
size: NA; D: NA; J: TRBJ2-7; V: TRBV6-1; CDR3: CASSEAGGMTGLTYEQYF; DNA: TGTGCCAGCAGTGAAGCGGGGGGGATGACAGGGTTGACCTACGAGCAGTACTTC
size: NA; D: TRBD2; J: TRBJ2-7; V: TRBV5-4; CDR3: CASSLSSGSSYEQYF; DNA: TGTGCCAGCAGCTTATCTAGCGGGAGCTCCTACGAGCAGTACTTC
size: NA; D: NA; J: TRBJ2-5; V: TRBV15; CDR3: CATSRELHQETQYF; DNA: TGTGCCACCAGCAGAGAGCTTCACCAAGAGACCCAGTACTTC
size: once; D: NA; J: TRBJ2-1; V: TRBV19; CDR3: CASSIDPVYNEQFF; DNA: TGTGCCAGTAGTATAGATCCCGTATACAATGAGCAGTTCTTC
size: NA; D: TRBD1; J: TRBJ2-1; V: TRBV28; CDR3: CASRGQALYNEQFF; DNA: TGTGCCAGCAGAGGACAGGCATTGTACAATGAGCAGTTCTTC
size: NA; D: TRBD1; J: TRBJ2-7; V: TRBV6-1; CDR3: CASSALTGGDEQYF; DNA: TGTGCCAGCAGTGCGTTAACAGGGGGAGACGAGCAGTACTTC
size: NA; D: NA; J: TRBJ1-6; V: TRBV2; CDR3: CASSEIGKGDNSPLHF; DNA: TGTGCCAGCAGTGAAATCGGGAAGGGGGATAATTCACCCCTCCACTTT
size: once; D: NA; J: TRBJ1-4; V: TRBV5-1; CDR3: CASSLVTEEKLFF; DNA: TGCGCCAGCAGCTTGGTCACAGAGGAAAAACTGTTTTTT